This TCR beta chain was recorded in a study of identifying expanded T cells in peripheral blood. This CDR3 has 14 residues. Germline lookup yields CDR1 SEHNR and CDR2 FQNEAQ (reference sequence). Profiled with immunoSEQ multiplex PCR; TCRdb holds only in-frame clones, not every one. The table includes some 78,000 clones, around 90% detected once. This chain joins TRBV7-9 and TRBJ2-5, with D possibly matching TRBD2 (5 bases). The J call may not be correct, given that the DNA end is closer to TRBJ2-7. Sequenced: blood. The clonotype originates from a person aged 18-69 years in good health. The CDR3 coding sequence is TGTGCCAGCAGCTCGTGGACTGAAACCTACGAGCAGTACTTC. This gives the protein CASSSWTETYEQYF.